One and the same sample provided the 10 T cell receptor beta chains below, sequenced in a study of cytomegalovirus exposure and HLA in healthy donors. Primers for the PCR totalled 60 Vbeta and 13 Jbeta. The table came from immunoSEQ multiplex PCR; TCRdb's copy has only in-frame clones and leaves some out. The sample lists approximately 170,000 clones, approximately 81% seen once, with 1% in the top ten. The sequenced sample consisted of PBMCs. The receptors originated from a boy aged 2 to 10 in good health and CMV-seronegative.

The J gene is TRBJ2-3, the V gene TRBV5-1, with 12 positions matching TRBD2. The J segment lost 4 bases and the V segment lost 4 bases, leaving 4 bases of the junction unmatched. The germline V gene has CDR1 SGHRS and CDR2 YFSETQ. The CDR3 runs 15 residues. CDR3 in amino acids: CASSPGLAGSDTQYF. CDR3 bases: TGCGCCAGCAGCCCGGGACTAGCGGGTTCAGATACGCAGTATTTT.

The gene calls are TRBV27 and TRBJ1-4, with 8 bases matching TRBD1. In germline, CDR1 is MNHEY, CDR2 SMNVEV (reference sequence). V trimming: 5 bases; J trimming: 7 bases; junction bases outside the gene matches: 9. The CDR3 length is 15 residues. The CDR3 region has the DNA TGTGCCAGCAGTCCCCGGACAGGGTACTCTGAAAAACTGTTTTTT. Amino acids: CASSPRTGYSEKLFF.

The genes are TRBV5-8 and TRBJ1-2; 7 nucleotides line up with TRBD1. Per germline, CDR1 SGHTS and CDR2 YDEGEE. The CDR3 totals 15 residues. V shed 3 bases and J 0 bases; nucleotides not matched to a gene: 5. As DNA, the CDR3 is TGTGCCAGCAGCTGGGGGGACAGTTCTAACTATGGCTACACCTTC. This sequence encodes CASSWGDSSNYGYTF.

This chain uses TRBV18 with TRBJ1-6, with TRBD1 matching 8 bases. The CDR3 is 17 residues long. Per the germline V gene, CDR1 is KGHSH and CDR2 is LQKENI. V was pared by 3 bases and J by 4 bases, with 8 bases of the junction left unmatched. In DNA form, the CDR3 reads TGTGCCAGCTCACCTCGGACAGGGACAGGATATAATTCACCCCTCCACTTT. Translating gives CASSPRTGTGYNSPLHF.

The chain combines TRBV2 with TRBJ2-5; D is possibly TRBD2 (6 bases). Germline lookup yields CDR1 SNHLY and CDR2 FYNNEI. This CDR3 spans 12 amino acids. The ends were cut back, 6 bases at V and 1 base at J, with 6 bases in the middle. CDR3 coding DNA: TGTGCCAGCAGGGGGGGCCAAGAGACCCAGTACTTC. It specifies CASRGGQETQYF. Supplemented by reference TRBV2 and TRBJ2-5, the full variable domain reads EPEVTQTPSHQVTQMGQEVILRCVPISNHLYFYWYRQILGQKVEFLVSFYNNEISEKSEIFDDQFSVERPDGSNFTLKIRSTKLEDSAMYFCASRGGQETQYFGPGTRLLVL.

The chain recombines TRBV6-1 with TRBJ1-2; TRBD1 matches 9 bases. The CDR3 extends over 13 amino acids. Germline CDR1 and CDR2: MNHNS and SASEGT. With V trimmed by 3 bases and J by 4 bases, 0 bases remained unmatched. CDR3 nucleotides: TGTGCCAGCAGTGAGACAGGGGGCTATGGCTACACCTTC. Translation: CASSETGGYGYTF.

V is TRBV18 and J is TRBJ2-3; the D is unclear. CDR1 is KGHSH and CDR2 is LQKENI in the germline V gene. Deletions cut 1 base from V and 2 bases from J, with 10 bases between. CDR3 length: 15 amino acids. The CDR3, as DNA: TGTGCCAGCTCACCACTAGTATCTATCACAGATACGCAGTATTTT. It yields the protein CASSPLVSITDTQYF.

This clone has a handful of counts. The chain employs TRBV5-1 and TRBJ2-7, with 7 bases fitting TRBD2. The ends lost 3 bases at V and 4 bases at J; junction bases unmatched: 1. This CDR3 is built from 12 residues. Germline V gives CDR1 SGHRS, CDR2 YFSETQ. The CDR3: CASSWGGYEQYF. The DNA for the CDR3 is TGCGCCAGCAGCTGGGGGGGGTACGAGCAGTACTTC.

This chain connects TRBV5-5 to TRBJ1-4; 7 bases map to TRBD1. With 2 bases clipped from V and 4 bases from J, the junction kept 2 bases outside the gene matches. This CDR3 has 14 residues. Looked up from germline, CDR1 is SGHKS and CDR2 is YYEKEE (reference sequence). CDR3 in amino acids: CASSFGDSNEKLFF. In nucleotides, the CDR3 is TGTGCCAGCAGCTTTGGGGACAGTAATGAAAAACTGTTTTTT.

This chain uses TRBV14 with TRBJ2-1, with 12 bases that match TRBD2. From germline, CDR1 is SGHDN and CDR2 FVKESK. This CDR3 is built from 15 residues. V was pared by 0 bases and J by 10 bases, with 4 bases of the junction left unmatched. In DNA, the CDR3 is TGTGCCAGCAGCCAAGACCTCCTAGCGGGGGGGGAGCAGTTCTTC. Residues: CASSQDLLAGGEQFF.